These T cell receptor beta chains were read from a single sample in a study of T-cell reconstitution after alpha-beta-depleted transplantation in children. TCRdb re-called the PCR reads with MiXCR, one entry per CDR3 protein. The sample has 500,000 or so distinct CDR3 sequences; about 31% are singletons. The material sequenced was PBMCs from the stem cell graft donor, taken from the stem cell graft. Source of these receptors: a human donor who donated a stem cell graft to a child with aplastic anemia. CDR3s include the opening cysteine and the closing phenylalanine or tryptophan. The order of the fields is D gene, J gene, clone size, V gene, CDR3 protein, CDR3 DNA. A D gene is named only where the DNA matches it firmly. Where a row states a size, it is once, few, many or the class of an expanded clone; other rows omit it.

D: TRBD2; J: TRBJ2-5; size: -; V: TRBV20-1; CDR3: CSARELRASGRHDQETQYF; DNA: TGCAGTGCTAGAGAGCTCAGGGCTAGCGGGAGGCATGACCAAGAGACCCAGTACTTC
D: TRBD2; J: TRBJ2-7; size: few; V: TRBV6-1; CDR3: CASSLAGDWYEQYF; DNA: TGTGCCAGCAGCCTAGCGGGAGATTGGTACGAGCAGTACTTC
D: TRBD2; J: TRBJ2-1; size: -; V: TRBV29-1; CDR3: CAEREGPQYNEQFF; DNA: TGCGCGGAACGGGAGGGCCCTCAATACAATGAGCAGTTCTTC
D: -; J: TRBJ1-2; size: -; V: TRBV29-1; CDR3: CSLRAPGHYGYTF; DNA: TGCAGCCTTCGGGCGCCCGGGCACTATGGCTACACCTTC
D: -; J: TRBJ1-1; size: few; V: TRBV20-1; CDR3: CSASDPRGDNTEAFF; DNA: TGCAGTGCTAGTGACCCGCGGGGAGATAACACTGAAGCTTTCTTT
D: -; J: TRBJ1-1; size: -; V: TRBV20-1; CDR3: CSASDLGEGAFF; DNA: TGCAGTGCTAGCGACCTGGGCGAAGGGGCTTTCTTT
D: -; J: TRBJ2-2; size: -; V: TRBV9; CDR3: CASSVGAEVTGELFF; DNA: TGTGCCAGCAGCGTGGGGGCGGAGGTCACCGGGGAGCTGTTTTTT
D: TRBD2; J: TRBJ2-7; size: -; V: TRBV5-1; CDR3: CASSGTGTSGIHEQYF; DNA: TGCGCCAGCAGCGGAACCGGGACTAGCGGGATTCACGAGCAGTACTTC
D: TRBD2; J: TRBJ2-7; size: -; V: TRBV30; CDR3: CAWSGVKLADLGREQYF; DNA: TGTGCCTGGAGTGGGGTCAAACTAGCGGACTTAGGGAGGGAGCAGTACTTC
D: -; J: TRBJ2-5; size: -; V: TRBV7-2; CDR3: CASSSLGWSGETQYF; DNA: TGTGCCAGCAGCTCCCTAGGGTGGTCTGGGGAGACCCAGTACTTC
D: -; J: TRBJ1-5; size: -; V: TRBV4-2; CDR3: CASSPSEAGFYSNQPQHF; DNA: TGTGCCAGCAGCCCGTCCGAGGCGGGCTTTTATAGCAATCAGCCCCAGCATTTT
D: -; J: TRBJ1-1; size: -; V: TRBV4-3; CDR3: CASSQEIERNTEAFF; DNA: TGCGCCAGCAGCCAAGAAATTGAGAGGAACACTGAAGCTTTCTTT
D: -; J: TRBJ2-4; size: -; V: TRBV10-2; CDR3: CASGQGSLAKNIQYF; DNA: TGCGCCAGCGGTCAGGGCTCCTTAGCCAAAAACATTCAGTACTTC
D: -; J: TRBJ2-4; size: -; V: TRBV20-1; CDR3: CSARWGALAKNIQYF; DNA: TGCAGTGCTAGATGGGGGGCTCTAGCCAAAAACATTCAGTACTTC
D: -; J: TRBJ2-2; size: few; V: TRBV5-1; CDR3: CASRQILQGTGELFF; DNA: TGCGCCAGCAGACAAATTTTACAGGGAACCGGGGAGCTGTTTTTT
D: TRBD2; J: TRBJ2-1; size: -; V: TRBV30; CDR3: CAWKVGTSSYNEQFF; DNA: TGTGCCTGGAAAGTGGGGACTAGCTCTTACAATGAGCAGTTCTTC
D: -; J: TRBJ2-7; size: -; V: TRBV7-2; CDR3: CASSLQGRAGEQYF; DNA: TGTGCCAGCAGCTTACAGGGGAGAGCGGGCGAGCAGTACTTC